This T cell receptor beta chain was recovered during a study of T cells in Graves' hyperthyroidism and ophthalmopathy. The investigators amplified TCR beta CDR3 regions from RNA transcripts. RT-PCR in the first round (using the HTBI primer set) targeted the TCR CDR3. TCRdb re-called the multiplex PCR reads through MiXCR, storing one row per CDR3 protein. The data hold some 600,000 distinct CDR3 sequences, with 11% to 15% observed a single time. This clonotype was counted at least ten times. Antigen unknown. Recently diagnosed hyperthyroidism of less than 2 months' duration affected patients aged 18 to 65. Diagnosis rested on symptoms, serum thyroxine and TRAb, thyroid ultrasound, and orbital computed tomography. CDR1 and CDR2 (germline): DFQATT, SNEGSKA (reference sequence). The CDR3 totals 18 residues. J lost 4 bases, V lost 0 bases, and 10 bases had no gene match. General observations from the study: Blood held most thyroid clonotypes expanded above 0.001 frequency. By a 13 V-J model, ophthalmopathy was set apart from stable hyperthyroidism.

The source of this sequence is a woman aged 30 to 39 with Graves' hyperthyroidism that later progressed to Graves' ophthalmopathy. This chain links TRBV20-1 with TRBJ2-2, with 11 bases identical to TRBD2. What was sequenced was blood. CDR3 sequence (DNA): TGCAGTGCTAGAGAGAGGGGAACTAGCGGGAGTATCACCGGGGAGCTGTTTTTT. Protein sequence: CSARERGTSGSITGELFF.